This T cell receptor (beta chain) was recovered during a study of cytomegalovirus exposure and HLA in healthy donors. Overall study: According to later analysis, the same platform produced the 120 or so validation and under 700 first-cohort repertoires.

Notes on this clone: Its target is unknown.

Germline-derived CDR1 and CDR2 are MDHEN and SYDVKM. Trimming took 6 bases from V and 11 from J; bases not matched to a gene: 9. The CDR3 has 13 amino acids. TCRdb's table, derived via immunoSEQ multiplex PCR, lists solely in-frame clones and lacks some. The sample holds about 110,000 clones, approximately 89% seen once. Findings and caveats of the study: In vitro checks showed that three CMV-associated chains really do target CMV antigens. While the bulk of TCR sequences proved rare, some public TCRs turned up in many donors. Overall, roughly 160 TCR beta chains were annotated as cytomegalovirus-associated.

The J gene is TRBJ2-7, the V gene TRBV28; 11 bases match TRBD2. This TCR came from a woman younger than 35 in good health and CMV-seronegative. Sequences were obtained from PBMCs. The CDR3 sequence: CASRSSGRHWEYF. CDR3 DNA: TGTGCCAGCAGGTCTAGCGGGAGGCATTGGGAGTACTTC.